This TCR beta chain is from a study of blood T cells in healthy people across ages. For the second PCR, which ran for 7 to 11 cycles, a sample-barcoded 5' primer and a J-beta primer mix were used. Through a template-switch adaptor with 12 random nucleotides, each cDNA molecule received a tag. TCRdb processed the 5' RACE reads anew with MiXCR; each CDR3 protein has one entry. The data contain roughly 860,000 distinct CDR3 sequences, 62% of them singletons. The sample providers were healthy Caucasian people from Russia, aged about 6 to 90. The authors isolated at least 7 million PBMCs per sample. The sequence came from a young man in good health. Source material: blood.

CDR3 nucleotide sequence: TGTGCCAGCAGCCAAGATTGGACAGTTGAGACCCAGTACTTC. The encoded protein is CASSQDWTVETQYF. This rearrangement joins TRBV14 to TRBJ2-5, with D possibly being TRBD1 (6 bases). The CDR3 extends over 14 amino acids. With 0 bases removed from V and 5 bases from J, the gap between germline ends came to 10 bases. Germline V gene lookup returns CDR1 SGHDN and CDR2 FVKESK. Using reference TRBV14 and TRBJ2-5 for the parts outside the CDR3, the full variable domain is EAGVTQFPSHSVIEKGQTVTLRCDPISGHDNLYWYRRVMGKEIKFLLHFVKESKQDESGMPNNRFLAERTGGTYSTLKVQPAELEDSGVYFCASSQDWTVETQYFGPGTRLLVL.